These 8 T cell receptor beta chains were all obtained from the same sample, sequenced in a study of CD8 T cells in Susac syndrome. RNA was extracted with the RNeasy kit, and a quantity of about 0.45 to 1 ug was reverse transcribed using random hexamers. Each CDR3 protein is one row after TCRdb ran MiXCR on the immunoSEQ multiplex PCR reads. The sample lists some 260,000 distinct CDR3 sequences, over 85% seen once, with 0.055% to 0.075% in the top ten. Sequencing was done on a sample of CD4+ T cells from PBMCs. The receptors were gathered from a human donor with multiple sclerosis.

The rearrangement joins TRBV11-2 to TRBJ2-6; D is possibly TRBD1 or TRBD2 (6 bases each). V lost 10 bases to trimming and J lost 0 bases, with 7 bases between them. CDR3 length: 13 amino acids. Germline V CDR1 and CDR2: SGHAT, FQNNGV. The CDR3 protein is CATGASGANVLTF. The CDR3, as DNA: TGTGCCACGGGGGCCTCTGGGGCCAACGTCCTGACTTTC.

J is TRBJ2-1 and V is TRBV14, with 10 nucleotides matching TRBD2. Unmatched junction bases numbered 5, after V lost 0 bases and J lost 6 bases. The CDR3 is made up of 16 amino acids. From germline, CDR1 is SGHDN and CDR2 FVKESK. CDR3 sequence: CASSQDFLAGANEQFF. The CDR3 nucleotides read TGTGCCAGCAGCCAAGATTTCCTAGCGGGAGCCAATGAGCAGTTCTTC.

The chain joins TRBV2 to TRBJ1-3; no clear D. The CDR3 is made up of 15 amino acids. The germline V and J ends were trimmed by 4 bases and 0 bases, with 10 bases remaining between them. From germline, CDR1 is SNHLY and CDR2 FYNNEI. For the CDR3, the DNA is TGTGCCAGCAGTGCATTAAGGTACTCTGGAAACACCATATATTTT. This gives the protein CASSALRYSGNTIYF.

The chain carries TRBV7-3 and TRBJ2-7, with 11 bases fitting TRBD1. V lost 5 bases and J lost 5; bases outside the gene matches: 5. CDR3 size: 14 residues. Germline V gene sequence: CDR1 SGHTA, CDR2 FQGTGA. The CDR3 bases are TGTGCCAGCAGCCTGGGGGGACAGGGGGACGAGCAGTACTTC. Translated, it gives CASSLGGQGDEQYF.

J is TRBJ2-7 and V is TRBV7-3; D is undetermined. The CDR3 has 15 amino acids. Looked up from germline, CDR1 is SGHTA and CDR2 is FQGTGA. V was pared by 2 bases and J by 2 bases, with 13 bases between. The CDR3 loop is CASSLESGSPYEQYF. In DNA form, the CDR3 reads TGTGCCAGCAGCTTAGAGTCCGGTTCCCCCTACGAGCAGTACTTC.

This clonotype was seen a single time. The chain has TRBV7-9 and TRBJ2-7; D is unclear. Trimming took off 3 bases at V and 4 bases at J, with 7 bases between the two ends. The CDR3 extends over 12 amino acids. Germline assignment: CDR1 SEHNR and CDR2 FQNEAQ (reference sequence). In DNA form, the CDR3 reads TGTGCCAGCAGCTTCGGGCAGTACGAGCAGTACTTC. Residues: CASSFGQYEQYF.

The rearrangement joins TRBV28 to TRBJ2-1, with 11 bases lining up with TRBD2. Unmatched junction bases numbered 6, after V lost 7 bases and J lost 7 bases. Germline-derived CDR1 and CDR2 are MDHEN and SYDVKM. This CDR3 is 14 amino acids long. The CDR3 DNA is TGTGCCAGCAACCTAGCGGGAGGCGGGAATGAGCAGTTCTTC. Translation: CASNLAGGGNEQFF.

The chain recombines TRBV28 with TRBJ2-5; 10 bases map to TRBD2. V was clipped by 6 bases and J by 1 base; unmatched bases: 2. The CDR3 length is 14 residues. From germline, CDR1 is MDHEN and CDR2 SYDVKM. The CDR3 loop is CASRERGGQETQYF. The DNA for the CDR3 is TGTGCCAGCAGGGAGCGGGGGGGCCAAGAGACCCAGTACTTC.